This TCR beta chain appears in the sequencing data of a study of response to subunit inactivated influenza vaccine. Broader study findings: The authors suggested that few new T cells are recruited per seasonal influenza vaccination.

A single record per CDR3 protein comes from TCRdb applying MiXCR to the RT-PCR reads. The sample lists over 650,000 distinct CDR3 sequences, roughly 18% occurring once. The CDR3 runs to 11 residues. The germline V and J ends were trimmed by 5 bases and 8 bases, with 7 bases remaining between them. CDR1 is SEHNR and CDR2 is FQNEAQ in the germline V gene (reference sequence). The sample holds a few counts of this clonotype. What it recognizes is unknown. This may arise from a read error, as a much more abundant clone is one base away. The TCR was taken from a man aged 45-65 years who received an inactivated influenza vaccine. Sequences were derived from PBMCs from blood, sampled less than 6 days after vaccination. The chain uses TRBV7-9 and TRBJ2-1; D is unclear. CDR3: CASSVYDEQFF. CDR3 sequence (DNA): TGTGCCAGCAGCGTTTACGATGAGCAGTTCTTC.